This T cell receptor beta chain was sequenced in a study of blood T cell repertoires in COVID-19. Study-wide background: The origin of the acute and convalescent COVID-19 samples was the United States, Italy and Spain.

TCRdb's copy holds only in-frame clones and misses some; the assay was immunoSEQ multiplex PCR. The sample includes some 230,000 clones, 84% of them seen just once. Losses at the gene ends were 6 bases for V and 0 bases for J; bases not matched to a gene: 6. Germline V gives CDR1 SNHLY, CDR2 FYNNEI. The CDR3 runs 16 residues. The sequence was obtained from a woman aged 55-70 years with acute or convalescent COVID-19. The sequenced material came from peripheral blood. The chain has TRBV2 and TRBJ2-1, with TRBD2 matching 9 bases. CDR3 amino acids: CASRRLADPSYNEQFF. CDR3 nucleotide sequence: TGTGCCAGCAGACGACTAGCGGACCCCTCCTACAATGAGCAGTTCTTC.